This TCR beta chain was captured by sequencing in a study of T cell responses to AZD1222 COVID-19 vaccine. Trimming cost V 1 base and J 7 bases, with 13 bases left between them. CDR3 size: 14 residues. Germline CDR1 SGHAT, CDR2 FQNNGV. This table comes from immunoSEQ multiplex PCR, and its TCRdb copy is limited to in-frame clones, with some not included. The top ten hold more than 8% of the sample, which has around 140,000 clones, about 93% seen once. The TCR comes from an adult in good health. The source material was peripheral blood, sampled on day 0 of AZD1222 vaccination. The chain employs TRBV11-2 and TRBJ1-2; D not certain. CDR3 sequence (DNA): TGTGCCAGCAGCTTAGTCCCCCCCCGCGGTGGCTACACCTTC. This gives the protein CASSLVPPRGGYTF.